This TCR beta chain was identified in a study of shared clonotypes between healthy human individuals. Looking at the study overall: A donor's plate count was three for CD4 naive and three for CD4 memory; CD8 naive had two and CD8 memory one.

Adult Caucasians living in Nashville, Tennessee made up all of the donors. This CDR3 spans 15 amino acids. V was clipped by 5 bases and J by 1 base, with 14 bases between them. Germline V gene data show CDR1 as SGHNT and CDR2 as YENEEA. About this clone: What it recognizes is unknown.

The protocol was immunoSEQ multiplex PCR, while the TCRdb copy is restricted to in-frame clones and leaves out a portion. The data hold a few million clones, with about 90% observed a single time. Study-wide points: In having few donors, the study represented limited genetic and exposure-history diversity.

The sequenced sample consisted of naive CD4+ T cells from PBMCs. Subset given: CD45RA+ positively selected. The clonotype was recovered from a man aged 18 to 29 in good health. Some clones in this sample may be carry-over from other donors' samples. The V gene is TRBV11-3, the J gene TRBJ1-1, with D possibly being TRBD1 (6 bases). The CDR3 DNA follows: TGTGCCAGCAGCCCAAGTGGGGGCGGGAACACTGAAGCTTTCTTT. Encoded protein: CASSPSGGGNTEAFF.